A single sample is the source of the 12 T cell receptor beta chains below, sequenced in a study of shared clonotypes between healthy human individuals. The repertoire was sequenced with immunoSEQ multiplex PCR; TCRdb's copy has only in-frame clones and lacks some. This table has around 720,000 clones, around 73% appearing once. Source material: memory CD4+ T cells sorted from blood. Subset specified: CD45RA-negative fraction. The receptor set was obtained from a woman in her 30s in good health.

V and J are TRBV18 and TRBJ2-7, with 8 bases identical to TRBD2. This CDR3 is built from 16 residues. Trimming at V came to 1 base and at J to 2 bases, leaving 7 bases not matched to a gene. Germline V gene data show CDR1 as KGHSH and CDR2 as LQKENI. The CDR3 DNA sequence: TGTGCCAGCTCACCACGAACGACTAGCGCAACCTACGAGCAGTACTTC. The encoded protein is CASSPRTTSATYEQYF.

V is TRBV28 and J is TRBJ2-7; D perhaps matches TRBD2 (6 bases). The CDR3 has 15 residues. Deletions cut 1 base from V and 3 bases from J, with 13 bases between. CDR1 and CDR2 (germline): MDHEN, SYDVKM. The CDR3 bases are TGTGCCAGCAGTTTATCAGCCCAGGGACTCTACGAGCAGTACTTC. As protein: CASSLSAQGLYEQYF.

V is TRBV27 and J is TRBJ1-1; the D is unclear. Germline values: CDR1 MNHEY, CDR2 SMNVEV (reference sequence). The CDR3 is made up of 15 amino acids. V lost 4 bases and J lost 4, with 16 bases in between. The CDR3 DNA follows: TGTGCCAGCAGTTCTAGCGGGTTGGCGGGCACTGAAGCTTTCTTT. Encoded protein: CASSSSGLAGTEAFF.

This sequence joins TRBV7-2 and TRBJ2-5; no reliable D call. With 6 bases removed from V and 0 bases from J, the gap between germline ends came to 14 bases. The CDR3 runs 15 residues. In germline, CDR1 is SGHTA, CDR2 FQGNSA. The CDR3 loop is CASRERARDQETQYF. CDR3 nucleotide sequence: TGTGCCAGCAGGGAACGGGCTAGAGACCAAGAGACCCAGTACTTC.

About this clone: Other nucleotide sequences from this sample produce the same CDR3. The chain recombines TRBV11-2 with TRBJ1-5; D remains unclear. Looked up from germline, CDR1 is SGHAT and CDR2 is FQNNGV. The V end lost 1 base, the J end lost 4 bases, and 11 bases lay between the germline ends. The CDR3 length is 15 residues. The DNA of the CDR3 is TGTGCCAGCAGCTTAGGGTCAGGCCCTAATCAGCCCCAGCATTTT. Amino acid sequence: CASSLGSGPNQPQHF.

The J gene is TRBJ1-5, the V gene TRBV7-2; the match to TRBD1 covers 11 bases. Trimming took 5 bases from V and 0 from J; bases not matched to a gene: 9. This CDR3 is 18 amino acids long. The V gene's germline CDR1 is SGHTA and CDR2 FQGNSA. This CDR3 reads CASSSRTGGSNSNQPQHF. The DNA for the CDR3 is TGTGCCAGCAGCAGTCGGACAGGGGGCTCAAATAGCAATCAGCCCCAGCATTTT.

The V and J genes are TRBV5-1 and TRBJ1-2; 7 bases are shared with TRBD1. Germline values: CDR1 SGHRS, CDR2 YFSETQ. The CDR3 totals 14 residues. V trimming: 0 bases; J trimming: 4 bases; junction bases outside the gene matches: 3. CDR3: CASSLGDSAYGYTF. DNA of the CDR3: TGCGCCAGCAGCTTGGGGGACAGCGCCTATGGCTACACCTTC.

This chain connects TRBV28 to TRBJ2-7, with D possibly TRBD2 on 6 matching bases. The V end was cut by 8 bases, the J end by 3 bases, with 17 bases between. Germline-derived CDR1 and CDR2 are MDHEN and SYDVKM. The CDR3 is 14 residues long. The CDR3 nucleotides are TGTGCCAGCGGGGTCGGCGGGGCGATCTACGAGCAGTACTTC. Amino acid sequence: CASGVGGAIYEQYF. The full variable domain, completed using reference TRBV28 and TRBJ2-7, is DVKVTQSSRYLVKRTGEKVFLECVQDMDHENMFWYRQDPGLGLRLIYFSYDVKMKEKGDIPEGYSVSREKKERFSLILESASTNQTSMYLCASGVGGAIYEQYFGPGTRLTVT.

This clone was seen at least ten times. Other DNA sequences in the sample encode the same CDR3. The chain couples TRBV20-1 to TRBJ2-1, with a possible D match to TRBD2 (5 bases). Germline-derived CDR1 and CDR2 are DFQATT and SNEGSKA (reference sequence). V lost 1 base and J 10 bases, leaving 8 bases between the germline ends. The CDR3 has 11 amino acids. For the CDR3, the DNA is TGCAGTGCTAGAGGAGGGAGCGAGCAGTTCTTC. Its translation is CSARGGSEQFF.

This clone was observed a handful of times. This sequence joins TRBV6-1 and TRBJ2-2; the match to TRBD2 covers 11 bases. The CDR3 spans 15 residues. The V segment lost 3 bases and the J segment 9 bases; nucleotides outside the gene matches: 6. The germline V gene has CDR1 MNHNS and CDR2 SASEGT. The CDR3 reads CASSDGLAGGRELFF. CDR3 in DNA: TGTGCCAGCAGTGATGGCCTAGCGGGAGGTCGGGAGCTGTTTTTT.

In this sample, this clone turned up once. The V call is TRBV13, the J call TRBJ2-2; 9 bases map to TRBD2. The CDR3 has 15 residues. The V and J ends lost 6 bases and 3 bases, in that order; junction bases with no gene match: 5. Germline CDR1 reads PRHDT; CDR2 reads FYEKMQ (reference sequence). CDR3 region: CASRRTSDHTGELFF. In DNA form, the CDR3 reads TGTGCCAGCAGGAGGACTAGCGACCACACCGGGGAGCTGTTTTTT.

The V call is TRBV10-3, the J call TRBJ1-5, with 8 bases fitting TRBD1. The trim removed 3 bases at V and 6 bases at J, leaving 4 bases unmatched. The CDR3 totals 14 residues. The germline gives CDR1 ENHRY, CDR2 SYGVKD. The CDR3 here is CAISDRGLAQPQHF. CDR3 coding DNA: TGTGCCATCAGTGACAGGGGGCTCGCTCAGCCCCAGCATTTT.